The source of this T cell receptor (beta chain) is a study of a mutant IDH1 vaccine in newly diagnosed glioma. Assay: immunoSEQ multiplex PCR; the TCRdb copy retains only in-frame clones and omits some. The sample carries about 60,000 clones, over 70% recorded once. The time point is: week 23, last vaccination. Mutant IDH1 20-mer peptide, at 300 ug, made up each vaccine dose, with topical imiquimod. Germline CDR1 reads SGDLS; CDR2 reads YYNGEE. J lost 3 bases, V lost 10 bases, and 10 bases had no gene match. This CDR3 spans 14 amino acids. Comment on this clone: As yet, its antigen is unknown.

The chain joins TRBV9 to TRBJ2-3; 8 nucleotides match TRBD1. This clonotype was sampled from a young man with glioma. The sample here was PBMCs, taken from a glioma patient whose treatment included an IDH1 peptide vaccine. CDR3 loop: CAASSGGATDTQYF. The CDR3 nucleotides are TGTGCCGCCTCCTCAGGGGGCGCGACAGATACGCAGTATTTT.